The entry below describes one T cell receptor beta chain. Antigen: not known. In the naive CD8 group, cells lacked CD45RO and were positively selected for CCR7, so terminally differentiated effector memory CD45RA+ cells were left out. Donors were healthy HIV-negative adults without recent acute infections or vaccinations. The record originates from a study of shared clonotypes between healthy human individuals. Study observations and caveats: Memory subsets had estimated richness that was generally smaller than that of naive subsets.

The CDR3 spans 13 residues. CDR1 SGHNT and CDR2 YYREEE come from the germline V gene (reference sequence). V lost 0 bases to trimming and J lost 3 bases, with 4 bases between them. Roughly 27,000 T cell genomes, or around 180 ng DNA, went into the sorted-subset replicate PCRs. Data came from immunoSEQ multiplex PCR; TCRdb stores just in-frame clones and leaves some out. The sample lists around 1.9 million clones; about 93% were seen once. The V and J genes are TRBV5-4 and TRBJ2-1; D ambiguous. This TCR was recovered from a man younger than 35 in good health. Some clones in this sample may be carry-over from other donors' samples. The sequencing sample was made of naive CD8+ T cells from PBMCs. CDR3 DNA sequence: TGTGCCAGCAGCTTGGGGAACTACAATGAGCAGTTCTTC. Its protein product is CASSLGNYNEQFF.